The 29 T cell receptor beta chains in this list originate from one sample, sequenced in a study of lymphopenia after photon versus proton radiotherapy. Data came from immunoSEQ multiplex PCR; TCRdb stores just in-frame clones and leaves some out. The table shows around 30,000 clones, with about 90% occurring only once. The sample here was peripheral blood, taken from a patient treated with photon-based radiotherapy. These receptors were obtained from a woman between 45 and 65 years old with pancreatic cancer.

The chain employs TRBV28 and TRBJ2-3; D could derive from TRBD1 or TRBD2 (5 bases each). Germline loops: CDR1 MDHEN, CDR2 SYDVKM. Trimming left V 9 bases short and J 0 bases short, with 7 bases between. The CDR3 has 12 residues. CDR3 bases: TGTGCCAGTCGGGACAGCACAGATACGCAGTATTTT. Amino acid sequence: CASRDSTDTQYF.

This clone was observed once. The CDR3 region has the DNA TGTGCCAGCAGCTTAGTGACAGTTATGAACACTGAAGCTTTCTTT. Translation: CASSLVTVMNTEAFF. V gene TRBV7-8 combines with J gene TRBJ1-1; D is possibly TRBD1 (5 bases). Deletions cut 1 base from V and 0 bases from J, with 9 bases between. CDR1 is SGHVS, CDR2 FQNEAQ, per germline. The CDR3 spans 15 residues.

This chain uses TRBV4-1 with TRBJ2-2, with 9 bases that match TRBD2. Germline loops: CDR1 MGHRA, CDR2 YSYEKL. With V trimmed by 3 bases and J by 3 bases, 14 bases remained unmatched. This CDR3 has 19 amino acids. This CDR3 reads CASSHSGSSGSLDTGELFF. The CDR3 DNA reads as TGCGCCAGCAGCCACTCAGGTAGTAGCGGGAGTTTGGACACCGGGGAGCTGTTTTTT.

The chain combines TRBV7-8 with TRBJ2-1; 8 bases fit TRBD2. The CDR3 length is 18 residues. The V segment lost 0 bases and the J segment 0 bases; nucleotides outside the gene matches: 7. Germline V gives CDR1 SGHVS, CDR2 FQNEAQ. As DNA, the CDR3 is TGTGCCAGCAGCTTAGCCAGAACTAGCGGAAGCTCCTACAATGAGCAGTTCTTC. It is translated as CASSLARTSGSSYNEQFF.

The chain joins TRBV19 to TRBJ2-5; the match to TRBD1 covers 9 bases. Trimming cost V 4 bases and J 4 bases; bases outside gene matches: 13. Germline CDR1 is LNHDA and CDR2 is SQIVND (reference sequence). This CDR3 has 17 residues. The CDR3 DNA reads as TGTGCCAGTAGTAAGCCGACCGGGACAGGGATTTTAGAGACCCAGTACTTC. Amino acid sequence: CASSKPTGTGILETQYF.

V gene TRBV7-2 combines with J gene TRBJ2-1; D might be TRBD2 (6 bases). V was pared by 6 bases and J by 4 bases, with 16 bases between. CDR1 is SGHTA and CDR2 is FQGNSA in the germline V gene. This CDR3 has 15 amino acids. CDR3 in DNA: TGTGCCAGCAGGGCTACCGGGACTTCATACAATGAGCAGTTCTTC. Translation: CASRATGTSYNEQFF.

The chain recombines TRBV29-1 with TRBJ1-2; TRBD1 matches 8 bases. This CDR3 is built from 17 residues. V lost 4 bases, J lost 0 bases, and 13 bases stayed unmatched. Germline lookup yields CDR1 SQVTM and CDR2 ANQGSEA. The chain's CDR3 is CSVAGWTGLSANYGYTF. The CDR3 DNA is TGCAGCGTTGCCGGATGGACAGGGTTATCCGCTAACTATGGCTACACCTTC.

This chain links TRBV5-1 with TRBJ2-1, with D tentatively TRBD1 or TRBD2 (6 bases each). The CDR3 covers 14 residues. V lost 4 bases and J lost 5, with 13 bases in between. Germline CDR1 reads SGHRS; CDR2 reads YFSETQ. In nucleotides, the CDR3 is TGCGCCAGCAGCCCTGGGGGGCTAAACAATGAGCAGTTCTTC. This codes for CASSPGGLNNEQFF.

This clone was observed once. This chain connects TRBV4-3 to TRBJ2-7; 7 bases are a match to TRBD1. This CDR3 is built from 15 residues. Germline CDR1 LGHNA, CDR2 YSLEER. V trimming: 4 bases; J trimming: 4 bases; junction bases outside the gene matches: 10. CDR3 in DNA: TGCGCCAGCAGCCCAGCTCCGGCAGGGGGATACGAGCAGTACTTC. It specifies CASSPAPAGGYEQYF.

The V and J genes are TRBV10-3 and TRBJ2-1; D gene ambiguous. Germline CDR1 and CDR2: ENHRY and SYGVKD. This CDR3 spans 13 amino acids. V gave up 10 bases and J gave up 4 bases, with 14 bases separating them. In DNA form, the CDR3 reads TGTGCCACCCTTCTAGAGAGGTACAATGAGCAGTTCTTC. As protein: CATLLERYNEQFF.

The chain recombines TRBV27 with TRBJ1-1; D is undetermined. The germline V and J ends were trimmed by 5 bases and 1 base, with 14 bases remaining between them. The length of the CDR3 is 15 residues. Germline lookup yields CDR1 MNHEY and CDR2 SMNVEV (reference sequence). Written as DNA, the CDR3 is TGTGCCAGCAGTATGAGTACGGTCCCGAACACTGAAGCTTTCTTT. Protein sequence: CASSMSTVPNTEAFF.

The CDR3 nucleotides are TGTGCCAGCAACAGCGGTTCCTACGAGCAGTACTTC. This sequence encodes CASNSGSYEQYF. J is TRBJ2-7 and V is TRBV2; the D gene is possibly TRBD2 (5 bases). Looked up from germline, CDR1 is SNHLY and CDR2 is FYNNEI. This CDR3 contains 12 residues. Trimming took off 7 bases at V and 1 base at J, with 8 bases between the two ends.

The chain recombines TRBV6-1 with TRBJ2-1; 7 positions agree with TRBD2. Germline V lookup: CDR1 MNHNS, CDR2 SASEGT. The junction had 4 bases not matched to a gene; V was cut back by 6 bases and J by 8 bases. This CDR3 region has 12 residues. CDR3 in amino acids: CASSLTSHEQFF. The CDR3 DNA is TGTGCCAGCAGCCTGACTAGCCATGAGCAGTTCTTC.

The gene calls are TRBV6-6 and TRBJ2-1; D call uncertain. This CDR3 comprises 12 residues. Germline V gives CDR1 MNHNY, CDR2 SVGAGI (reference sequence). The V and J ends lost 11 bases and 5 bases respectively, with 13 bases between them. CDR3 sequence: CASMPGNNEQFF. The CDR3 DNA reads TGTGCCTCCATGCCGGGTAACAATGAGCAGTTCTTC.

V usage is TRBV5-4 and J usage is TRBJ2-7, with D possibly matching TRBD2 (6 bases). Germline V gene sequence: CDR1 SGHNT, CDR2 YYREEE (reference sequence). The V end was cut by 4 bases, the J end by 0 bases, with 11 bases between. There are 14 residues in the CDR3. The DNA for the CDR3 is TGTGCCAGCAGCAAGGAGACTAGCTCCTACGAGCAGTACTTC. Protein: CASSKETSSYEQYF.

The rearrangement links TRBV27 to TRBJ2-7; 10 bases map to TRBD1. Germline CDR1 reads MNHEY; CDR2 reads SMNVEV (reference sequence). The CDR3 is 13 residues long. The CDR3: CASSATGTGAPLV. The CDR3, as DNA: TGTGCCAGCAGTGCCACCGGGACAGGGGCCCCATTAGTC.

The V and J genes are TRBV5-4 and TRBJ2-7; 11 bases align to TRBD1. The CDR3 extends over 16 amino acids. The germline V gene encodes CDR1 SGHNT and CDR2 YYREEE (reference sequence). V was pared by 0 bases and J by 1 base, with 3 bases of the junction left unmatched. DNA of the CDR3: TGTGCCAGCAGCTTGGGGGGGACAGGGGGATCCTACGAGCAGTACTTC. Protein: CASSLGGTGGSYEQYF.

The chain couples TRBV4-1 to TRBJ1-2; no clear D gene. The CDR3 spans 13 residues. V dropped 4 bases and J dropped 5 bases, with 11 bases sitting between them. The germline CDR1 and CDR2 sequences are MGHRA and YSYEKL. The CDR3 DNA sequence: TGCGCCAGCAGCCTAGAGGAGGCATATGGCTACACCTTC. Its translation: CASSLEEAYGYTF.

The chain joins TRBV5-4 to TRBJ2-1; D may be TRBD2 (5 bases). Trimming cost V 1 base and J 0 bases, with 11 bases left between them. Germline CDR1 is SGHNT and CDR2 is YYREEE (reference sequence). The CDR3 length is 16 residues. The CDR3 region has the DNA TGTGCCAGCAGCTTGCCCGCGGGCGCCTCCTACAATGAGCAGTTCTTC. This encodes CASSLPAGASYNEQFF.

The rearrangement links TRBV5-4 to TRBJ1-2; unclear D gene. The ends were cut back, 0 bases at V and 1 base at J, with 10 bases in the middle. The length of the CDR3 is 15 residues. The germline CDR1 and CDR2 sequences are SGHNT and YYREEE (reference sequence). The CDR3 reads CASSLGTGYNYGYTF. CDR3 DNA: TGTGCCAGCAGCTTGGGGACCGGATATAACTATGGCTACACCTTC. The whole variable domain, remainder taken from reference TRBV5-4 and TRBJ1-2, is ETGVTQSPTHLIKTRGQQVTLRCSSQSGHNTVSWYQQALGQGPQFIFQYYREEENGRGNFPPRFSGLQFPNYSSELNVNALELDDSALYLCASSLGTGYNYGYTFGSGTRLTVV.

The V and J genes are TRBV5-1 and TRBJ2-3; a weak D match, TRBD1 (6 bases). The ends were cut back, 7 bases at V and 2 bases at J, with 14 bases in the middle. The length of the CDR3 is 14 residues. Germline CDR1 and CDR2: SGHRS and YFSETQ. The CDR3 is CASRTGTNTDTQYF. The CDR3 nucleotides are TGCGCCAGCCGAACAGGGACGAACACAGATACGCAGTATTTT.

The J gene is TRBJ2-7, the V gene TRBV30, with TRBD1 matching over 8 bases. Germline assignment: CDR1 GTSNPN and CDR2 SVGIG (reference sequence). Trimming at V came to 5 bases and at J to 6 bases, leaving 3 bases not matched to a gene. The CDR3 spans 11 residues. The CDR3 sequence is CAWATGGEQYF. For the CDR3, the DNA is TGTGCCTGGGCAACAGGGGGCGAGCAGTACTTC. Full variable domain (remainder filled in from reference TRBV30 and TRBJ2-7): SQTIHQWPATLVQPVGSPLSLECTVEGTSNPNLYWYRQAAGRGLQLLFYSVGIGQISSEVPQNLSASRPQDRQFILSSKKLLLSDSGFYLCAWATGGEQYFGPGTRLTVT.

This clone appeared once. V usage is TRBV2 and J usage is TRBJ2-1; a weak D match, TRBD2 (6 bases). CDR1 is SNHLY and CDR2 is FYNNEI in the germline V gene. The V and J ends lost 0 bases and 4 bases respectively, with 13 bases between them. There are 16 residues in the CDR3. In nucleotides, the CDR3 is TGTGCCAGCAGTGAAGCGCGCGGGGAGCTTTACAATGAGCAGTTCTTC. Encoded protein: CASSEARGELYNEQFF.

The rearrangement links TRBV5-6 to TRBJ1-2, with D perhaps TRBD1 (5 bases). The length of the CDR3 is 15 residues. Trimming pared 0 bases from V and 4 bases from J, leaving 13 bases between. Per germline, CDR1 SGHDT and CDR2 YYEEEE. CDR3 bases: TGTGCCAGCAGCTTGGCCCCGCAGGGACCCTATGGCTACACCTTC. This encodes CASSLAPQGPYGYTF. The whole variable domain, filled in from reference TRBV5-6 and TRBJ1-2, reads DAGVTQSPTHLIKTRGQQVTLRCSPKSGHDTVSWYQQALGQGPQFIFQYYEEEERQRGNFPDRFSGHQFPNYSSELNVNALLLGDSALYLCASSLAPQGPYGYTFGSGTRLTVV.

The rearrangement uses TRBV4-1 and TRBJ1-5, with TRBD1 identical over 7 bases. The V segment lost 4 bases and the J segment 0 bases; nucleotides outside the gene matches: 9. This CDR3 is built from 17 residues. Germline V CDR1 and CDR2: MGHRA, YSYEKL. The DNA of the CDR3 is TGCGCCAGCAGCCTCGACCGAGGGACAGATAGCAATCAGCCCCAGCATTTT. Amino acids: CASSLDRGTDSNQPQHF.

This clone appeared once. The chain uses TRBV27 and TRBJ2-4, with TRBD2 as a possible D gene (5 bases). The length of the CDR3 is 14 residues. The germline CDR1 and CDR2 sequences are MNHEY and SMNVEV (reference sequence). With 4 bases removed from V and 4 bases from J, the gap between germline ends came to 11 bases. The CDR3 loop reads CASSSSRGKNIQYF. DNA for the CDR3: TGTGCCAGCAGTTCTAGCCGCGGGAAAAACATTCAGTACTTC.

The chain links TRBV7-9 to TRBJ1-1, with D perhaps matching TRBD1 (5 bases). Germline-derived CDR1 and CDR2 are SEHNR and FQNEAQ (reference sequence). Trimming stripped 3 bases from V and 1 base from J, with 12 bases between. The CDR3 loop spans 15 amino acids. The chain's CDR3 is CASSFPAGPNTEAFF. CDR3 sequence (DNA): TGTGCCAGCAGCTTCCCCGCAGGGCCGAACACTGAAGCTTTCTTT.

DNA for the CDR3: TGTGCCAGCAGCTCGGAAACCCGACTAAGGGACTACAATGAGCAGTTCTTC. The encoded protein is CASSSETRLRDYNEQFF. V usage is TRBV7-2 and J usage is TRBJ2-1; possibly TRBD2 for D (5 bases). V was clipped by 4 bases and J by 3 bases, with 19 bases between them. The germline V gene has CDR1 SGHTA and CDR2 FQGNSA. This CDR3 spans 17 amino acids.

The chain has TRBV25-1 and TRBJ2-3; D gene uncertain. The CDR3 has 14 amino acids. The germline V gene encodes CDR1 MGHDK and CDR2 SYGVNS. Trimming removed 0 bases at V and 6 bases at J, with 10 bases between. The CDR3 reads CASSEYTRSDTQYF. The CDR3 DNA sequence: TGTGCCAGCAGTGAATATACCCGGAGTGATACGCAGTATTTT.